Listed below are T cell receptor beta chains from one sample, sequenced in a study of regulatory T cells in long-lasting Graves disease. TCRdb reprocessed the multiplex PCR reads with MiXCR, giving one entry per CDR3 protein. The sample includes roughly 420,000 distinct CDR3 sequences, roughly 15% of them seen just once. A further study also used this sample, focusing on T cells in Graves' hyperthyroidism and ophthalmopathy.

Specimen: peripheral blood mononuclear cells (PBMCs), collected at new diagnosis, from a patient treated with antithyroid drugs. Every receptor here comes from a woman aged 30 to 39 with Graves disease. Each CDR3 is given with its conserved first and last residue. Each record gives: V gene, D gene, clone size, J gene, CDR3 protein, CDR3 DNA. D genes are given only for firm matches. The listing skips clone size in some rows; elsewhere it reads once, few, many or a size class.

TRBV7-2	NA	NA	TRBJ1-4	CASSLVAGSGEKLFF	TGTGCCAGCAGCTTAGTGGCGGGTTCGGGTGAAAAACTGTTTTTT
TRBV28	NA	many	TRBJ2-7	CASRLRELVYEQYF	TGTGCCAGCAGACTCAGGGAGCTTGTCTACGAGCAGTACTTC
TRBV10-3	TRBD2	many	TRBJ2-7	CAISESNLGGVYEQYF	TGTGCCATCAGTGAGTCGAACCTTGGGGGGGTCTACGAGCAGTACTTC
TRBV28	NA	many	TRBJ1-5	CASSLDGQPQHF	TGTGCCAGCAGTTTAGACGGTCAGCCCCAGCATTTT
TRBV20-1	TRBD1	many	TRBJ1-2	CSARDRVTGVGYTF	TGCAGTGCTAGAGACCGAGTAACAGGGGTCGGCTACACCTTC
TRBV2	TRBD2	many	TRBJ2-4	CASSDVLAGAKNIQYF	TGTGCCAGCAGTGACGTGTTAGCGGGAGCCAAAAACATTCAGTACTTC
TRBV7-2	NA	NA	TRBJ2-7	CASGRGLSGGEQYF	TGTGCCAGCGGCCGGGGACTCTCTGGGGGAGAGCAGTACTTC
TRBV7-9	TRBD2	many	TRBJ2-3	CASSSPGLAVTSTDTQYF	TGTGCCAGCAGCTCACCGGGACTAGCGGTAACTAGCACAGATACGCAGTATTTT
TRBV6-4	NA	many	TRBJ2-7	CASRNRISDEQYF	TGTGCCAGCAGAAACCGGATATCGGACGAGCAGTACTTC
TRBV3-1	NA	many	TRBJ2-1	CASSQDLWGASYNEQFF	TGTGCCAGCAGCCAAGATCTTTGGGGGGCCTCCTACAATGAGCAGTTCTTC